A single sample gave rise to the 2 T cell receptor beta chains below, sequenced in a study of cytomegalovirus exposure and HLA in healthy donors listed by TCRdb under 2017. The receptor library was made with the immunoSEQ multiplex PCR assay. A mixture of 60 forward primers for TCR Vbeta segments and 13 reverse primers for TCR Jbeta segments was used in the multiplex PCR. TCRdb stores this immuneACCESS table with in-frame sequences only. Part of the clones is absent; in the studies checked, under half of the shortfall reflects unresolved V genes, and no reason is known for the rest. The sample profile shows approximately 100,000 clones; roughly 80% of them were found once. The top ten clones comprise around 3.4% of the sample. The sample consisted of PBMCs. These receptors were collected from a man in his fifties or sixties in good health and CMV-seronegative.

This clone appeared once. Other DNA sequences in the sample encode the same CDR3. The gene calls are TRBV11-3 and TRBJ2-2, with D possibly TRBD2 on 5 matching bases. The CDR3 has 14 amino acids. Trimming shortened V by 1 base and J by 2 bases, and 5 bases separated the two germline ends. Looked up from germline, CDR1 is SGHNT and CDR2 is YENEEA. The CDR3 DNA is TGTGCCAGCAGCTTAGGACTAAACACCGGGGAGCTGTTTTTT. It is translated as CASSLGLNTGELFF.

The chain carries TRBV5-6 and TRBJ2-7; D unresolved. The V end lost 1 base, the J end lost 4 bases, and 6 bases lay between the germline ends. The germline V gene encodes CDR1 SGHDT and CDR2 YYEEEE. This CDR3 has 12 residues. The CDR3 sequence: CASSLQAYEQYV. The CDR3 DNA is TGTGCCAGCAGCTTGCAGGCATACGAGCAGTACGTC.